Listed here are 8 T cell receptor beta chains from one sample, sequenced in a study of radiation and T cells in renal cell carcinoma. The method was immunoSEQ multiplex PCR; TCRdb's version includes in-frame clones alone and lacks a portion of them. The table records approximately 49,000 clones, 80% of them present only once. The time point is: blood 2 weeks post-SBRT. Treatment of the sample: 15 Gy SBRT to primary tumor, nephrectomy 4 weeks later. Material: blood, obtained from a patient whose treatment included radiotherapy and nephrectomy. The origin of the receptors is a woman in her seventies with renal cell carcinoma.

The chain joins TRBV6-5 to TRBJ2-3, with 7 bases matching TRBD2. The germline gives CDR1 MNHEY, CDR2 SVGAGI. This CDR3 comprises 16 residues. The ends lost 0 bases at V and 1 base at J; junction bases unmatched: 4. The DNA for the CDR3 is TGTGCCAGCAGTTACTCGAGCGGGACTGGCACAGATACGCAGTATTTT. Its protein product is CASSYSSGTGTDTQYF.

V and J are TRBV11-3 and TRBJ2-7; a possible D gene is TRBD2 (6 bases). CDR3 size: 13 residues. Germline loops: CDR1 SGHNT, CDR2 YENEEA. Trimming cost V 6 bases and J 6 bases, with 15 bases left between them. The CDR3 DNA sequence: TGTGCCAGCAGTTTTAGCGGCTTTGCCGAGCAGTACTTC. It encodes CASSFSGFAEQYF. Complete variable domain (other parts from reference TRBV11-3 and TRBJ2-7): EAGVVQSPRYKIIEKKQPVAFWCNPISGHNTLYWYLQNLGQGPELLIRYENEEAVDDSQLPKDRFSAERLKGVDSTLKIQPAELGDSAVYLCASSFSGFAEQYFGPGTRLTVT.

The chain recombines TRBV20-1 with TRBJ2-5; D perhaps matches TRBD1 (5 bases). Trimming took off 6 bases at V and 4 bases at J, with 9 bases between the two ends. Germline V gives CDR1 DFQATT, CDR2 SNEGSKA (reference sequence). CDR3 length: 11 amino acids. CDR3 DNA sequence: TGCAGTGCCCCAGGGTCAGAGACCCAGTACTTC. Protein sequence: CSAPGSETQYF.

The chain uses TRBV11-3 and TRBJ2-1; a weak D match, TRBD1 (6 bases). CDR1 and CDR2 from the germline V gene are SGHNT and YENEEA. Trimming removed 3 bases from V and 6 bases from J, with 9 bases in between. The CDR3 totals 13 residues. The CDR3 loop is CASSFRGTNEQFF. In DNA, the CDR3 is TGTGCCAGCAGCTTTAGGGGGACCAATGAGCAGTTCTTC.

The sample holds one count of this clone. The chain links TRBV19 to TRBJ2-5; 8 bases match TRBD1. Germline CDR1 and CDR2: LNHDA and SQIVND (reference sequence). Germline trimming cut 7 bases from V and 4 bases from J; bases unmatched to any gene: 8. CDR3 length: 14 amino acids. The CDR3 reads CASTETGAGETQYF. The CDR3 DNA is TGTGCCAGTACGGAGACAGGGGCGGGAGAGACCCAGTACTTC.

The chain employs TRBV6-1 and TRBJ1-5, with D hard to call. Germline loops: CDR1 MNHNS, CDR2 SASEGT. The V gene lost 3 bases and the J gene lost 1 base, with 4 bases spanning the gap. CDR3 length: 13 amino acids. CDR3 sequence reads: CASSDTSNQPQHF. CDR3 DNA sequence: TGTGCCAGCAGTGACACAAGCAATCAGCCCCAGCATTTT.

This rearrangement joins TRBV10-3 to TRBJ2-7, with 7 bases identical to TRBD1. Losses at the gene ends were 10 bases for V and 0 bases for J; bases not matched to a gene: 9. The CDR3 covers 14 residues. Germline V gene lookup returns CDR1 ENHRY and CDR2 SYGVKD. The CDR3 DNA reads TGTGCCACCAATGAGAGGGGGCCCTCCTACGAGCAGTACTTC. It specifies CATNERGPSYEQYF.

The V and J genes are TRBV27 and TRBJ2-1; 12 nucleotides align to TRBD2. Germline assignment: CDR1 MNHEY and CDR2 SMNVEV (reference sequence). J lost 8 bases, V lost 5 bases, and 7 bases had no gene match. The CDR3 has 15 residues. In DNA, the CDR3 is TGTGCCAGCAGTCCCCGGACTAGCGGGATCGATGAGCAGTTCTTC. It is translated as CASSPRTSGIDEQFF.